Listed here is a single T cell receptor (beta chain). This table comes from immunoSEQ multiplex PCR, and its TCRdb copy is limited to in-frame clones, with some not included. This table has fewer than 50,000 clones, roughly 84% appearing once. The CDR3 sequence is 13 residues long. In germline, CDR1 is MGHRA, CDR2 YSYEKL. Trimming cost V 4 bases and J 4 bases, with 10 bases left between them. The treatment was: randomized to nivolumab then ipilimumab (arm A) or the reverse (arm B). From thawed PBMCs, live CD3+CD8+ cells negative for CD19 and CD56 were sorted. This specimen comes from a study of sequential checkpoint blockade in melanoma. The overall study: Both treatment sequences were followed by maintenance nivolumab.

The J gene is TRBJ1-2, the V gene TRBV4-1, with D possibly matching TRBD1 (6 bases). The clonotype originates from a human donor with melanoma. The input for sequencing was CD8+ T cells sorted from blood (inferred from file names), taken from a patient given nivolumab and ipilimumab in sequence. As DNA, the CDR3 is TGCGCCAGCAGCCTGTCACAGGGCTATGGCTACACCTTC. Encoded protein: CASSLSQGYGYTF.